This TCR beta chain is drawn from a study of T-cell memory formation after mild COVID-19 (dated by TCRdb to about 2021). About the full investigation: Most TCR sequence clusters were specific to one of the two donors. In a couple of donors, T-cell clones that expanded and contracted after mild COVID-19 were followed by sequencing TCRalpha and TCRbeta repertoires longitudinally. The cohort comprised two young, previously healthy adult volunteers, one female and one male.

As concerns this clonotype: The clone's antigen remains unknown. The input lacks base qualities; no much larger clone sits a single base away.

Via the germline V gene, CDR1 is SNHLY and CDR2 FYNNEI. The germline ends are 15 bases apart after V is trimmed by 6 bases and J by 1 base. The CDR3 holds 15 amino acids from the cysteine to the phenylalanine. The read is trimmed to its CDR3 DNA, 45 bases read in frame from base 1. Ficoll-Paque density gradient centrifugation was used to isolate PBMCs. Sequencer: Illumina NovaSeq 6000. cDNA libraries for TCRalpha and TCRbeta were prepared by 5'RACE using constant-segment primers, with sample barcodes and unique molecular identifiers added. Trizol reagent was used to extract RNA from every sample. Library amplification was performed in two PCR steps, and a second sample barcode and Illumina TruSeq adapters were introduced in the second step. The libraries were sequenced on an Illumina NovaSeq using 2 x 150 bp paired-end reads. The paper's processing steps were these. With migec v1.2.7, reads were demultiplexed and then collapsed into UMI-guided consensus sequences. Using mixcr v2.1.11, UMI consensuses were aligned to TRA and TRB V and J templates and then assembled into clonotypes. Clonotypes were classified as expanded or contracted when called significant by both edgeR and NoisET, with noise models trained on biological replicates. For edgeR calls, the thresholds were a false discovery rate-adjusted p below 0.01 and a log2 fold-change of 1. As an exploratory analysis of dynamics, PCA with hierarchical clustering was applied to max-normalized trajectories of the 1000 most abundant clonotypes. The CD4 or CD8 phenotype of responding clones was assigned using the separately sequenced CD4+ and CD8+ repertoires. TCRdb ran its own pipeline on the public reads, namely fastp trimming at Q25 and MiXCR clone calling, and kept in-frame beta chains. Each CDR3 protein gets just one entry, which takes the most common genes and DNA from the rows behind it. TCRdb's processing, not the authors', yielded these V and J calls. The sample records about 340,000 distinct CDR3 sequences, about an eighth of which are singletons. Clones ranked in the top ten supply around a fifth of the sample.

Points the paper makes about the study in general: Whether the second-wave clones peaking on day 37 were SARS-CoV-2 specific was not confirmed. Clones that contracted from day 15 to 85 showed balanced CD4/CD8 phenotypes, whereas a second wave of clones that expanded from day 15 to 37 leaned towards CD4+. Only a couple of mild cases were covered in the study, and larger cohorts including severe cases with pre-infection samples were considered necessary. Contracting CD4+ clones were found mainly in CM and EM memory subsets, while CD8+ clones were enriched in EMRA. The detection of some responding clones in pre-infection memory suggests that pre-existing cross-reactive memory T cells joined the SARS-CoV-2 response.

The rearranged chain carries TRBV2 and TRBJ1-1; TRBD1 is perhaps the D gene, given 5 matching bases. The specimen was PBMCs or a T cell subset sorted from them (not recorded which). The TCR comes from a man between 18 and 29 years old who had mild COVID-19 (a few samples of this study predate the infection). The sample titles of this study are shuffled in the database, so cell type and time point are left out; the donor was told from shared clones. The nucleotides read TGTGCCAGCAGGGAGATGGGGGACCCGAACACTGAAGCTTTCTTT. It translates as CASREMGDPNTEAFF.